The text below deals with one T cell receptor (beta chain). This specimen includes other DNA sequences encoding the same CDR3. These data originate in a study of blood T cell repertoires in COVID-19. Study details: The cDNA or gDNA used as material had been derived from T cells, B-cell-depleted T cells, or PBMCs.

This CDR3 region has 13 residues. V was cut by 2 bases and J by 1 base, with 5 bases left in between. Here immunoSEQ multiplex PCR was the method, and the copy in TCRdb shows in-frame clones only, minus some. The sample lists approximately 500,000 clones; roughly 89% were seen once. This clonotype originated in a woman between 50 and 59 years old with COVID-19, enrolled during active disease. The sequencing sample was made of peripheral blood. V gene TRBV12-3 or TRBV12-4 combines with J gene TRBJ1-1, with a weak D call TRBD1 (5 bases). In nucleotides, the CDR3 is TGTGCCAGCAGTTTAAGGGGGAACACTGAAGCTTTCTTT. It encodes CASSLRGNTEAFF.